This T cell receptor beta chain was found in a study of chemoradiotherapy in HPV16-positive cancers. About the study: Candidate HPV-specific T-cell clones and common TCR motifs came from functional assays in a couple of HPV16-positive patients.

Over chemoradiotherapy, repertoires were sampled more than once. Notes on this clone: Its specificity is not known.

Method: immunoSEQ multiplex PCR; TCRdb's copy keeps in-frame clones and lacks some. The table lists more than 7,000 clones, 82% of them singletons. Germline V gives CDR1 MRHNA, CDR2 SNTAGT. The CDR3 spans 12 residues. Trimming removed 6 bases at V and 1 base at J, with 3 bases between. Overall study findings and caveats: Better recurrence-free survival went with HPV-responsive T-cell expansion in HPV16-positive patients.

Sequences were derived from tumor tissue, sampled from a patient who underwent chemoradiotherapy. The sequence was collected from a human donor with HPV-associated anogenital cancer. V and J are TRBV6-4 and TRBJ2-2; D gene uncertain. The CDR3 DNA reads TGTGCCAGCAGAAAGAACACCGGGGAGCTGTTTTTT. It encodes CASRKNTGELFF.